The 10 T cell receptor beta chains below were found in one sample sequenced in a study of blood T cell dynamics during melanoma immunotherapy. As to time point: pre-treatment baseline. Sequenced by immunoSEQ multiplex PCR; TCRdb stores in-frame clones only, minus some. Among 15,000 to 20,000 clones listed, about 89% were seen once. The specimen was blood, collected from a patient treated with checkpoint blockade. The receptor source for this set is a human donor with melanoma.

The genes are TRBV14 and TRBJ2-5; D tentatively reads TRBD1 or TRBD2 (6 bases each). The end of the DNA aligns better with TRBJ2-7, so the J call may be wrong. CDR1 SGHDN and CDR2 FVKESK come from the germline V gene. The CDR3 loop spans 15 amino acids. The CDR3 nucleotides read TGTGCCAGCAGCCAAGTGGTCGGGGGCCCCTACGAGCAGTACTTC. Translating gives CASSQVVGGPYEQYF.

V gene TRBV5-6 combines with J gene TRBJ1-6; 8 bases match TRBD1. The CDR3 runs to 15 residues. The junction had 1 base not matched to a gene; V was cut back by 4 bases and J by 1 base. Germline CDR1 and CDR2: SGHDT and YYEEEE. CDR3 in DNA: TGTGCCAGCAGCACAGGGGGTTCCTATAATTCACCCCTCCACTTT. Translating it yields CASSTGGSYNSPLHF.

V is TRBV7-9 and J is TRBJ2-7, with D hard to call. The V gene's germline CDR1 is SEHNR and CDR2 FQNEAQ (reference sequence). CDR3 length: 13 amino acids. V was shortened by 6 bases and J by 6 bases, with 15 bases between the two germline ends. This CDR3 is CASSRAYSGEQYF. CDR3 sequence (DNA): TGTGCCAGCAGTAGGGCCTATTCAGGCGAGCAGTACTTC.

This clone was seen once. The chain is built from TRBV5-6 and TRBJ1-3, with D unclear. Germline lookup yields CDR1 SGHDT and CDR2 YYEEEE. The CDR3 consists of 15 residues. Trimming removed 0 bases from V and 4 bases from J, with 11 bases in between. DNA for the CDR3: TGTGCCAGCAGCTTGGGACCCCTATCCGGAAACACCATATATTTT. This encodes CASSLGPLSGNTIYF. The whole variable domain, filled in from reference TRBV5-6 and TRBJ1-3, reads DAGVTQSPTHLIKTRGQQVTLRCSPKSGHDTVSWYQQALGQGPQFIFQYYEEEERQRGNFPDRFSGHQFPNYSSELNVNALLLGDSALYLCASSLGPLSGNTIYFGEGSWLTVV.

The chain employs TRBV7-2 and TRBJ1-2; D not certain. V was pared by 5 bases and J by 3 bases, with 10 bases between. This CDR3 region has 13 residues. Germline-derived CDR1 and CDR2 are SGHTA and FQGNSA. The DNA of the CDR3 is TGTGCCAGCAGCGCATGGGTCGACTATGGCTACACCTTC. As protein: CASSAWVDYGYTF.

The chain combines TRBV5-5 with TRBJ2-7; no clear D. This CDR3 has 14 residues. The V end was cut by 0 bases, the J end by 2 bases, with 9 bases between. Germline V gives CDR1 SGHKS, CDR2 YYEKEE (reference sequence). DNA for the CDR3: TGTGCCAGCAGCTTGGCGGTCTCCGCCTACGAGCAGTACTTC. Translating it yields CASSLAVSAYEQYF.

V gene TRBV7-9 combines with J gene TRBJ2-7; 9 bases match TRBD1. V dropped 6 bases and J dropped 0; count of bases not matched to a gene: 6. The CDR3 extends over 15 amino acids. Germline V gene data show CDR1 as SEHNR and CDR2 as FQNEAQ (reference sequence). The CDR3 bases are TGTGCCAGCAGTTCTAGGGACAGGGCCTCCTACGAGCAGTACTTC. Its translation is CASSSRDRASYEQYF.

The chain carries TRBV5-4 and TRBJ1-2; 8 bases line up with TRBD1. The CDR3 covers 18 residues. Trimming removed 3 bases from V and 2 bases from J; junction bases left unmatched: 15. Germline V gene data show CDR1 as SGHNT and CDR2 as YYREEE (reference sequence). This chain's CDR3 is CASSSTFRRTGLNYGYTF. The CDR3 coding sequence is TGTGCCAGCAGCTCGACCTTCAGGCGGACAGGGCTGAACTATGGCTACACCTTC.

The chain joins TRBV5-1 to TRBJ1-4; D is ambiguous. Trimming pared 0 bases from V and 5 bases from J, leaving 5 bases between. This CDR3 spans 13 amino acids. Per the germline V gene, CDR1 is SGHRS and CDR2 is YFSETQ. The CDR3 nucleotides read TGCGCCAGCAGCTTGGACGGGAATGAAAAACTGTTTTTT. Its protein is CASSLDGNEKLFF.

The count of this clone is one. This sequence joins TRBV2 and TRBJ1-3, with D possibly matching TRBD1 (6 bases). Germline lookup yields CDR1 SNHLY and CDR2 FYNNEI. Trimming took 4 bases from V and 0 from J, leaving 13 bases between them. There are 16 residues in the CDR3. CDR3 nucleotides: TGTGCCAGCAGTGCTAGGACAGAGCTCTCTGGAAACACCATATATTTT. This sequence encodes CASSARTELSGNTIYF.